Each of the 23 T cell receptor beta chains below was sequenced from the same sample in a study of glioma-infiltrating T cells after dendritic cell vaccination. The time point is: after dendritic cell vaccination, including at tumor progression/relapse. Profiled with immunoSEQ multiplex PCR; TCRdb holds only in-frame clones, not every one. The data hold about 58,000 clones, with about 79% observed a single time. The source was blood, collected after dendritic cell vaccination. The receptors derive from a human donor with glioblastoma.

The chain has TRBV7-6 and TRBJ2-7, with a weak D call TRBD2 (5 bases). V was pared by 5 bases and J by 2 bases, with 16 bases between. Germline lookup yields CDR1 SGHVS and CDR2 FNYEAQ. This CDR3 region has 15 residues. The CDR3 nucleotides are TGTGCCAGCAGCAGGTCCGGGATGGGGACCTACGAGCAGTACTTC. Amino acid sequence: CASSRSGMGTYEQYF.

The chain employs TRBV7-6 and TRBJ2-1; TRBD1 aligns across 9 bases. The junction had 2 bases not matched to a gene; V was cut back by 4 bases and J by 4 bases. The CDR3 sequence is 14 residues long. The V gene's germline CDR1 is SGHVS and CDR2 FNYEAQ. The CDR3 DNA reads TGTGCCAGCAGCTGGGACAGGGAGTACAATGAGCAGTTCTTC. The encoded protein is CASSWDREYNEQFF.

This chain joins TRBV7-2 and TRBJ2-7, with TRBD2 matching over 9 bases. Germline V gives CDR1 SGHTA, CDR2 FQGNSA. This CDR3 comprises 13 residues. The trim removed 11 bases at V and 5 bases at J, leaving 10 bases unmatched. In nucleotides, the CDR3 is TGTGCCGTCCGCGGGGGGGCCGACCACGAGCAGTACTTC. Its protein is CAVRGGADHEQYF.

The chain carries TRBV10-2 and TRBJ2-2; the match to TRBD2 covers 11 bases. V dropped 10 bases and J dropped 6; count of bases not matched to a gene: 13. From germline, CDR1 is WSHSY and CDR2 SAAADI. The CDR3 totals 16 residues. The CDR3 nucleotides read TGCGCCACGCGGAGTAGCGGGGGGGCTGTCCCCGGGGAGCTGTTTTTT. The encoded protein is CATRSSGGAVPGELFF.

This rearrangement joins TRBV4-2 to TRBJ1-1; TRBD1 matches 11 bases. Germline values: CDR1 LGHNA, CDR2 YNFKEQ. V lost 0 bases, J lost 4 bases, and 1 base stayed unmatched. The CDR3 has 15 residues. The CDR3, as DNA: TGTGCCAGCAGCCAAGATGGGACAGGGGGCACTGAAGCTTTCTTT. Translated: CASSQDGTGGTEAFF.

The chain joins TRBV6-6 to TRBJ1-5, with a tentative D call TRBD1 (5 bases). This CDR3 has 14 residues. Trimming pared 6 bases from V and 4 bases from J, leaving 13 bases between. Germline assignment: CDR1 MNHNY and CDR2 SVGAGI (reference sequence). The CDR3 DNA reads TGTGCCAGCAGATCAGGGATTAGGAATCAGCCCCAGCATTTT. This translates into CASRSGIRNQPQHF.

The rearrangement uses TRBV30 and TRBJ2-5, with a weak D call TRBD2 (5 bases). Germline V gene lookup returns CDR1 GTSNPN and CDR2 SVGIG (reference sequence). With 1 base removed from V and 5 bases from J, the gap between germline ends came to 11 bases. The CDR3 covers 13 residues. CDR3 sequence: CAWSGGRSETQYF. The CDR3 nucleotides read TGTGCCTGGAGTGGAGGGCGGTCCGAGACCCAGTACTTC.

J is TRBJ2-1 and V is TRBV5-1, with D maybe TRBD2 (6 bases). Germline V gene data show CDR1 as SGHRS and CDR2 as YFSETQ. The ends were cut back, 5 bases at V and 3 bases at J, with 12 bases in the middle. The CDR3 is 14 residues long. This CDR3 is CASRREENYNEQFF. The CDR3 DNA sequence: TGCGCCAGCAGGAGGGAGGAGAACTACAATGAGCAGTTCTTC.

The sample holds a few counts of this clone. The chain has TRBV6-1 and TRBJ2-1, with TRBD2 matching over 10 bases. V was pared by 6 bases and J by 8 bases, with 7 bases of the junction left unmatched. CDR1 and CDR2 (germline): MNHNS, SASEGT. This CDR3 region has 14 residues. The chain's CDR3 is CASRRSGGADEQFF. DNA for the CDR3: TGTGCCAGCAGGAGGAGCGGGGGGGCGGATGAGCAGTTCTTC.

The rearrangement joins TRBV7-9 to TRBJ2-2, with D maybe TRBD1 (6 bases). CDR1 is SEHNR and CDR2 is FQNEAQ in the germline V gene (reference sequence). The CDR3 loop spans 15 amino acids. V was pared by 1 base and J by 4 bases, with 10 bases between. The CDR3 region has the DNA TGTGCCAGCAGCTTAGGGGTGGGGGCCACCGGGGAGCTGTTTTTT. Amino acid sequence: CASSLGVGATGELFF. Full variable domain (missing parts from reference TRBV7-9 and TRBJ2-2): DTGVSQNPRHKITKRGQNVTFRCDPISEHNRLYWYRQTLGQGPEFLTYFQNEAQLEKSRLLSDRFSAERPKGSFSTLEIQRTEQGDSAMYLCASSLGVGATGELFFGEGSRLTVL.

The chain joins TRBV4-2 to TRBJ2-2; weak D call: TRBD1 (6 bases). Trimming left V 1 base short and J 3 bases short, with 18 bases between. Germline assignment: CDR1 LGHNA and CDR2 YNFKEQ. The CDR3 spans 18 residues. The CDR3 here is CASSQALNRDIHTGELFF. CDR3 bases: TGTGCCAGCAGCCAAGCCCTTAACCGGGACATTCACACCGGGGAGCTGTTTTTT.

The rearrangement uses TRBV11-2 and TRBJ2-7; TRBD2 matches at 9 bases. The CDR3 contains 19 residues. J gave up 5 bases and V 0 bases, and 17 bases lay outside the gene matches. Germline V CDR1 and CDR2: SGHAT, FQNNGV. CDR3 DNA sequence: TGTGCCAGCAGCTTAGAGGTGGAGATAGCGGGGGTTTCCTTTGACGAGCAGTACTTC. Translation gives CASSLEVEIAGVSFDEQYF.

The CDR3 sequence: CATSGLRDTEAFF. The DNA for the CDR3 is TGTGCCACCAGCGGTCTTCGGGACACTGAAGCTTTCTTT. The rearrangement uses TRBV15 and TRBJ1-1, with D unresolved. CDR3 length equals 13 residues. V gave up 5 bases and J gave up 3 bases, with 10 bases separating them. Germline values: CDR1 LNHNV, CDR2 YYDKDF (reference sequence).

CDR3 sequence reads: CASSVGDYGYTF. CDR3 in DNA: TGTGCCAGCAGTGTCGGGGACTATGGCTACACCTTC. The chain links TRBV25-1 to TRBJ1-2; D call uncertain. Germline CDR1 is MGHDK and CDR2 is SYGVNS. The CDR3 length is 12 residues. Deletions cut 4 bases from V and 3 bases from J, with 6 bases between.

V gene TRBV5-1 combines with J gene TRBJ1-4; 7 bases line up with TRBD1. The trim removed 5 bases at V and 3 bases at J, leaving 4 bases unmatched. Germline V lookup: CDR1 SGHRS, CDR2 YFSETQ. The CDR3 runs to 14 residues. The CDR3 coding sequence is TGCGCCAGCAGATTTAGGGGGCCTAATGAAAAACTGTTTTTT. Its translation is CASRFRGPNEKLFF.

The chain employs TRBV2 and TRBJ1-3; no clear D. The V end was cut by 3 bases, the J end by 4 bases, with 13 bases between. The CDR3 runs to 15 residues. CDR1 SNHLY and CDR2 FYNNEI come from the germline V gene. Here the CDR3 reads CASSDGSSSGNTIYF. CDR3 DNA sequence: TGTGCCAGCAGTGATGGCAGTTCGTCAGGAAACACCATATATTTT.

The sample holds one count of this clone. The chain recombines TRBV11-2 with TRBJ1-6, with D perhaps TRBD1 (6 bases). CDR1 and CDR2 (germline): SGHAT, FQNNGV. V dropped 2 bases and J dropped 7 bases, with 12 bases sitting between them. CDR3 length equals 15 residues. CDR3 amino acids: CASSLIGGLNSPLHF. The CDR3 DNA sequence: TGTGCCAGCAGCTTAATTGGGGGCCTGAATTCACCCCTCCACTTT.

The chain has TRBV15 and TRBJ1-5; 7 bases fit TRBD1. This CDR3 region has 16 residues. Trimming removed 3 bases from V and 0 bases from J; junction bases left unmatched: 5. Germline V gene sequence: CDR1 LNHNV, CDR2 YYDKDF (reference sequence). CDR3 DNA: TGTGCCACCAGCAGGGGGACAGTTTATAGCAATCAGCCCCAGCATTTT. Translating it yields CATSRGTVYSNQPQHF.

This clone occurred a few times. The chain is built from TRBV19 and TRBJ1-1, with D unclear. This CDR3 is 13 amino acids long. CDR1 LNHDA and CDR2 SQIVND come from the germline V gene (reference sequence). The V end was cut by 7 bases, the J end by 0 bases, with 9 bases between. The chain's CDR3 is CASTKEMNTEAFF. CDR3 DNA: TGTGCCAGTACCAAGGAGATGAACACTGAAGCTTTCTTT.

J is TRBJ2-2 and V is TRBV5-1, with D perhaps matching TRBD2 (6 bases). The germline V and J ends were trimmed by 7 bases and 1 base, with 8 bases remaining between them. The CDR3 covers 13 residues. Germline V gene lookup returns CDR1 SGHRS and CDR2 YFSETQ. The CDR3 sequence: CASVEGNTGELFF. The CDR3 DNA reads TGCGCCAGCGTGGAGGGGAACACCGGGGAGCTGTTTTTT.

The J gene is TRBJ2-7, the V gene TRBV6-1; D gene unclear. The CDR3 sequence is 14 residues long. Trimming removed 3 bases from V and 0 bases from J, with 9 bases in between. The germline V gene encodes CDR1 MNHNS and CDR2 SASEGT. CDR3 DNA: TGTGCCAGCAGTGATTACAGATCCTCCTACGAGCAGTACTTC. Its protein product is CASSDYRSSYEQYF.

The chain recombines TRBV7-9 with TRBJ2-5; the match to TRBD2 covers 8 bases. The CDR3 runs 14 residues. Germline V gene data show CDR1 as SEHNR and CDR2 as FQNEAQ (reference sequence). The trim removed 0 bases at V and 5 bases at J, leaving 2 bases unmatched. The CDR3 is CASSLASGEETQYF. CDR3 DNA sequence: TGTGCCAGCAGCTTAGCTAGCGGGGAGGAGACCCAGTACTTC.

The sample holds one count of this clone. Distinct nucleotide sequences in the sample also encode this CDR3. The genes are TRBV7-2 and TRBJ2-7; 12 nucleotides agree with TRBD2. Per the germline V gene, CDR1 is SGHTA and CDR2 is FQGNSA. The CDR3 is 15 amino acids. With V trimmed by 5 bases and J by 2 bases, 4 bases remained unmatched. The DNA of the CDR3 is TGTGCCAGCAGCCTTGCTAGCGGGGGGGCCTACGAGCAGTACTTC. Translation gives CASSLASGGAYEQYF.